A selection of T cell receptor beta chains follows, all from one sample in a study of blood T cell repertoires in COVID-19. Sequencing used immunoSEQ multiplex PCR; TCRdb keeps in-frame clones, though not all of them. The sample yields approximately 46,000 clones, around 88% seen once. The source material was peripheral blood. The receptors were gathered from a human donor in a cohort sampled during active COVID-19. Each CDR3 is given with its conserved first and last residue. Fields, in order: CDR3 protein, CDR3 DNA, V gene, J gene, D gene. A D gene is named only where the DNA matches it firmly.

CDR3 protein: CASSPGLGHTEAFF
CDR3 DNA: TGTGCCAGCAGCCCAGGCCTCGGACATACTGAAGCTTTCTTT
V gene: TRBV7-3
J gene: TRBJ1-1
D gene: NA

CDR3 protein: CASSPRQDSNQPQHF
CDR3 DNA: TGTGCCAGCAGTCCCAGACAGGATAGCAATCAGCCCCAGCATTTT
V gene: TRBV27
J gene: TRBJ1-5
D gene: NA

CDR3 protein: CASSDLLAGVEDTQYF
CDR3 DNA: TGCGCCAGCAGTGACCTTCTAGCGGGAGTAGAAGATACGCAGTATTTT
V gene: TRBV10-2
J gene: TRBJ2-3
D gene: TRBD2

CDR3 protein: CASSQNLGQNSPLHF
CDR3 DNA: TGTGCCAGCAGCCAGAACCTGGGGCAGAATTCACCCCTCCACTTT
V gene: TRBV7-9
J gene: TRBJ1-6
D gene: NA

CDR3 protein: CASSQENSVPNGYTF
CDR3 DNA: TGCGCCAGCAGCCAAGAGAATTCGGTCCCCAATGGCTACACCTTC
V gene: TRBV4-1
J gene: TRBJ1-2
D gene: NA

CDR3 protein: CASSLGQGAYEQYF
CDR3 DNA: TGCGCCAGCAGCCTGGGACAGGGTGCGTACGAGCAGTACTTC
V gene: TRBV4-1
J gene: TRBJ2-7
D gene: TRBD1

CDR3 protein: CASSPGLAGGRETQYF
CDR3 DNA: TGTGCCAGCAGTCCCGGCCTAGCGGGGGGACGGGAGACCCAGTACTTC
V gene: TRBV28
J gene: TRBJ2-5
D gene: TRBD2

CDR3 protein: CASSTRFRSSYGYTF
CDR3 DNA: TGTGCCAGTAGTACACGATTCCGGTCCTCCTATGGCTACACCTTC
V gene: TRBV19
J gene: TRBJ1-2
D gene: NA

CDR3 protein: CASSLGGQGAYYGYTF
CDR3 DNA: TGCGCCAGCAGCCTCGGAGGGCAGGGGGCTTACTATGGCTACACCTTC
V gene: TRBV5-1
J gene: TRBJ1-2
D gene: TRBD1

CDR3 protein: CASSLNGASGVYEQYF
CDR3 DNA: TGTGCCAGCAGTCTCAATGGGGCTAGCGGGGTCTACGAGCAGTACTTC
V gene: TRBV7-3
J gene: TRBJ2-7
D gene: TRBD2

CDR3 protein: CASSSPGQGVSYEQYF
CDR3 DNA: TGTGCCAGCAGTTCCCCCGGACAGGGTGTATCATACGAGCAGTACTTC
V gene: TRBV27
J gene: TRBJ2-7
D gene: TRBD1

CDR3 protein: CSASSGGRNQPQHF
CDR3 DNA: TGCAGTGCTAGTTCCGGGGGGCGCAATCAGCCCCAGCATTTT
V gene: TRBV20-1
J gene: TRBJ1-5
D gene: NA

CDR3 protein: CASSRTSGSFDTQYF
CDR3 DNA: TGTGCCAGCAGCCGGACTAGCGGGAGCTTTGATACGCAGTATTTT
V gene: TRBV7-8
J gene: TRBJ2-3
D gene: TRBD2

CDR3 protein: CATSSGGVPAKNIQYF
CDR3 DNA: TGTGCCACCAGCTCAGGAGGGGTTCCCGCCAAAAACATTCAGTACTTC
V gene: TRBV15
J gene: TRBJ2-4
D gene: NA

CDR3 protein: CASSQDPSANEKLFF
CDR3 DNA: TGTGCCAGCAGCCAAGACCCGTCCGCTAATGAAAAACTGTTTTTT
V gene: TRBV4-2
J gene: TRBJ1-4
D gene: NA

CDR3 protein: CASSWTGYEQYF
CDR3 DNA: TGTGCCAGCAGTTGGACAGGCTACGAGCAGTACTTC
V gene: TRBV6-2/TRBV6-3
J gene: TRBJ2-7
D gene: TRBD1

CDR3 protein: CASSLVRDRGPNYGYTF
CDR3 DNA: TGTGCCAGCAGCTTAGTCCGAGACAGGGGGCCGAACTATGGCTACACCTTC
V gene: TRBV7-9
J gene: TRBJ1-2
D gene: TRBD1

CDR3 protein: CASSTGLAGKYEQYF
CDR3 DNA: TGTGCCAGTAGTACGGGACTAGCGGGAAAGTACGAGCAGTACTTC
V gene: TRBV19
J gene: TRBJ2-7
D gene: TRBD2